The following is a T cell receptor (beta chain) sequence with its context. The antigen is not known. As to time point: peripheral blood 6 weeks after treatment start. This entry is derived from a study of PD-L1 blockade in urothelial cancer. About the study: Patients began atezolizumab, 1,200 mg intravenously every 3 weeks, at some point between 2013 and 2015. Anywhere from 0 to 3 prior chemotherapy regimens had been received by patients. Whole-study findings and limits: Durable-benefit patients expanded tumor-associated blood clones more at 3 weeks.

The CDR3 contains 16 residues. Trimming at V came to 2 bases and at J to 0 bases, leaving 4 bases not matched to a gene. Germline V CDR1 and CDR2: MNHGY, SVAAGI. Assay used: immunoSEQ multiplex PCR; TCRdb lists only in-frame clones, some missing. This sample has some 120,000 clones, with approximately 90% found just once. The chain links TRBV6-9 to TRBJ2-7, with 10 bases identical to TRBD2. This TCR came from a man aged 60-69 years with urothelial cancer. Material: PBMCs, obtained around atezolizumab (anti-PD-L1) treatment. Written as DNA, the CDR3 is TGTGCCAGCAGTTATCTACTAGCGGGGACCTCCTACGAGCAGTACTTC. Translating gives CASSYLLAGTSYEQYF.